This T cell receptor beta chain was found in a study of cytomegalovirus exposure and HLA in healthy donors. The PCR employed 60 Vbeta primers together with 13 Jbeta primers. Produced via immunoSEQ multiplex PCR; TCRdb's table is partial and in-frame only. Of 200,000 to 250,000 clones listed, around 83% are singletons. Study-wide results and caveats: The study put around 180 TCR beta chains on its list as cytomegalovirus-associated. V- and J-gene trimming in TCR beta was tied to a missense DCLRE1C variant by an analysis performed later. Analyzed later, association rates of TCRs varied across HLA loci, with DRB1 most and HLA-C fewest.

Donors in the study were healthy people who gave bone marrow. The CDR3 runs to 15 residues. Germline V CDR1 and CDR2: KGHSH, LQKENI. V was pared by 4 bases and J by 2 bases, with 4 bases of the junction left unmatched. About this clone: The antigen remains unidentified.

The clonotype was recovered from a woman in her thirties or forties in good health and CMV-seronegative. Sequenced material: PBMCs. The rearrangement uses TRBV18 and TRBJ1-2; TRBD1 matches at 10 bases. This CDR3 reads CASSQATGGNYGYTF. In DNA form, the CDR3 reads TGTGCCAGCTCACAAGCGACAGGGGGCAACTATGGCTACACCTTC.